The T cell receptor (beta chain) described here comes from a study of T-cell memory formation after mild COVID-19. Study overall: TCR clusters were mostly donor specific.

This clonotype was seen only a few times. Its antigen is currently unknown. Trimming left V 2 bases short and J 1 base short, with 9 bases between. Germline loops: CDR1 SGHKS, CDR2 YYEKEE (reference sequence). This CDR3 spans 15 amino acids. Via MiXCR, TCRdb re-called the 5' RACE reads, giving one row per CDR3 protein. The repertoire holds roughly 130,000 distinct CDR3 sequences, approximately 5.9% seen once, with roughly 2% in the top ten. Whole-study results and caveats: The appearance of some responding clones in pre-infection memory suggested that cross-reactive memory joined. CD4/CD8 balance characterized clones contracting day 15 to 85, and CD4+ skew characterized later expanders.

The rearrangement uses TRBV5-5 and TRBJ2-2; D gene unclear. Sequences were obtained from PBMCs or a T cell subset sorted from them (not recorded which). The clonotype comes from an adult woman who had mild COVID-19 (a few samples of this study predate the infection). Cell type and time point are not known. The CDR3 reads CASSLTVMNTGELFF. In DNA, the CDR3 is TGTGCCAGCAGCTTAACAGTGATGAACACCGGGGAGCTGTTTTTT. Combining the CDR3 with reference TRBV5-5 and TRBJ2-2 gives the whole variable domain DAGVTQSPTHLIKTRGQQVTLRCSPISGHKSVSWYQQVLGQGPQFIFQYYEKEERGRGNFPDRFSARQFPNYSSELNVNALLLGDSALYLCASSLTVMNTGELFFGEGSRLTVL.